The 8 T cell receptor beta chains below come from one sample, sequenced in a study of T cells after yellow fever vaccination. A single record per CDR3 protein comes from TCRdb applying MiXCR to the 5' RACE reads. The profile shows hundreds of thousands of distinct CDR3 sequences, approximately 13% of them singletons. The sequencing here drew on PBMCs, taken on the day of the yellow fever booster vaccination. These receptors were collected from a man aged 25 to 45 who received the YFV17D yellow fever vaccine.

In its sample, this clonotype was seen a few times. CDR3 protein: CASSYSMAGGNEQYF. The CDR3 DNA follows: TGTGCCAGCAGTTACTCGATGGCGGGAGGGAACGAGCAGTACTTC. J is TRBJ2-7 and V is TRBV6-5, with 9 bases identical to TRBD2. The CDR3 length is 15 residues. From germline, CDR1 is MNHEY and CDR2 SVGAGI. The ends lost 0 bases at V and 5 bases at J; junction bases unmatched: 5.

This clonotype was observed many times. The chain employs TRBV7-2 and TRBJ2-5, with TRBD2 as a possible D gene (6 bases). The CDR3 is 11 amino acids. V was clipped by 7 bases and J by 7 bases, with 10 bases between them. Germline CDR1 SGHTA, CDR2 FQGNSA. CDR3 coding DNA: TGTGCCAGCAATTTGGAGGGGACCCAGTACTTC. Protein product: CASNLEGTQYF.

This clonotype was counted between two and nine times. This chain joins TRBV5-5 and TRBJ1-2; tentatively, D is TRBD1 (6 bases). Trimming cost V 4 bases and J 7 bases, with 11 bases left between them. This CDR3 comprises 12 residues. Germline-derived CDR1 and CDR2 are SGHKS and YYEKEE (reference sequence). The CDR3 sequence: CASSVNRAGYTF. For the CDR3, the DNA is TGTGCCAGCAGCGTGAACAGGGCTGGCTACACCTTC. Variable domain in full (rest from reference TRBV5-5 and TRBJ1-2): DAGVTQSPTHLIKTRGQQVTLRCSPISGHKSVSWYQQVLGQGPQFIFQYYEKEERGRGNFPDRFSARQFPNYSSELNVNALLLGDSALYLCASSVNRAGYTFGSGTRLTVV.

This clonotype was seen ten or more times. The CDR3 DNA reads as TGTGCCAGCTCCAACACAGCGAACACCGGGGAGCTGTTTTTT. Protein sequence: CASSNTANTGELFF. The chain is built from TRBV18 and TRBJ2-2; D is undetermined. The germline CDR1 and CDR2 sequences are KGHSH and LQKENI. The CDR3 length is 14 residues. V dropped 6 bases and J dropped 0 bases, with 8 bases sitting between them.

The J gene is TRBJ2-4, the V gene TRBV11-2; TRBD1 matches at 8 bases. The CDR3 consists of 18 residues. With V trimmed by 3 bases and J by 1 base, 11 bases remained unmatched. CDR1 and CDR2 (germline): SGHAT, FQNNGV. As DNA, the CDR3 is TGTGCCAGCAGCTTTCGGACAGGGACTGCGGCTGCCAAAAACATTCAGTACTTC. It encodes CASSFRTGTAAAKNIQYF.

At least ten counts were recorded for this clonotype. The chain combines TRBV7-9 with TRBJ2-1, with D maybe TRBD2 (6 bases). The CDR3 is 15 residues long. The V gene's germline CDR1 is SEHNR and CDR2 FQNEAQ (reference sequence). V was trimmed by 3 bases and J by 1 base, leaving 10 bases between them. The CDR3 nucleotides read TGTGCCAGCAGCTTGCAGGCGGGATCCTACAATGAGCAGTTCTTC. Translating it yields CASSLQAGSYNEQFF.

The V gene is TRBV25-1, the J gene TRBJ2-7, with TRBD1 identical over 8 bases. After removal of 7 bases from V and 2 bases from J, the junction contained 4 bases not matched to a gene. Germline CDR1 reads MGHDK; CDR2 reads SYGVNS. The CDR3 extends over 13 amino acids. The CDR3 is CASKGQGTYEQYF. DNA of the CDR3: TGTGCCAGCAAAGGACAGGGCACCTACGAGCAGTACTTC.

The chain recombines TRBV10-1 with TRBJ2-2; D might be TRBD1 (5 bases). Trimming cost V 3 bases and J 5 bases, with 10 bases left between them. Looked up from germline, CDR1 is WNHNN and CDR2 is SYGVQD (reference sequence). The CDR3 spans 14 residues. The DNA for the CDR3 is TGCGCCAGCAGTGACAGGGATCATACCGGGGAGCTGTTTTTT. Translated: CASSDRDHTGELFF.